The rows below give T cell receptor beta chains drawn from one sample of a study of human T cells and chemical hapten exposure. TCRdb independently ran MiXCR on the RACE reads; one entry per CDR3 protein. Of about 77,000 distinct CDR3 sequences in the sample, around 15% were seen once. The material was whole blood, obtained in connection with sensitization to the hapten diphenylcyclopropenone (DPC). The receptors here all came from a woman aged 45-60 years with alopecia areata. Some clones in this sample may be carry-over from other donors' samples. CDR3s include the opening cysteine and the closing phenylalanine or tryptophan. The order of the fields is D gene, clone size, J gene, V gene, CDR3 DNA, CDR3 protein. The D gene is left open where the match is weak. Expanded clones are given a class, and other clones once, few, many or no size at all.

NA	few	TRBJ2-7	TRBV30	TGTGCCTGGAGTGCAGGGCACTCAGGCTCCTACGAGCAGTACTTC	CAWSAGHSGSYEQYF
NA	few	TRBJ1-5	TRBV2	TGTGCCAGCAGTGAAATTCGGAATCAGCCCCAGCATTTT	CASSEIRNQPQHF
NA	NA	TRBJ2-7	TRBV19	TGTGCCAGTAGTGGAAAGTCCTACGAGCAGTACTTC	CASSGKSYEQYF
TRBD1	many	TRBJ2-6	TRBV3-1	TGTGCCAGCAGCCGAAAACCGGGACAGGTGATCTCTGGGGCCAACGTCCTGACTTTC	CASSRKPGQVISGANVLTF
TRBD2	few	TRBJ2-3	TRBV4-3	TGCGCCAGCAGCCAAGAGGGCGGGAGCCTGAGCACAGATACGCAGTATTTT	CASSQEGGSLSTDTQYF
TRBD1	few	TRBJ1-6	TRBV2	TGTGCCAGCATGGGGACAGGGCCTTCACCCCTCCACTTT	CASMGTGPSPLHF
TRBD1	few	TRBJ1-4	TRBV18	TGTGCCAGCTCTTCCGGGACAGGGGAGGAAAAACTGTTTTTT	CASSSGTGEEKLFF
NA	few	TRBJ2-7	TRBV6-1	TGTGCCAGCATGTCGAACAGCCTAATCTACGAGCAGTACTTC	CASMSNSLIYEQYF
TRBD2	NA	TRBJ2-2	TRBV14	TGTGCCAGCAGCCATGGCGGGAGGGCGAACACCGGGGAGCTGTTTTTT	CASSHGGRANTGELFF
TRBD2	few	TRBJ2-5	TRBV7-6	TGTGCCAGCAGCTTTGGGACTAGCGGGAGGGCCAGGGAGACCCAGTACTTC	CASSFGTSGRARETQYF
NA	NA	TRBJ2-7	TRBV10-2	TGCGCCAGCAGTGAAGTTCCGGGCAGGGGCTTTTACGAGCAGTACTTC	CASSEVPGRGFYEQYF
TRBD1	NA	TRBJ2-1	TRBV29-1	TGCAGCGTTGAAGGCAGGGGGATGGACAATGAGCAGTTCTTC	CSVEGRGMDNEQFF
TRBD2	many	TRBJ2-1	TRBV9	TGTGCCAGCAGCGTACATAGGGCGGGAGTGGGTAATGAGCAGTTCTTC	CASSVHRAGVGNEQFF
TRBD1	NA	TRBJ2-7	TRBV5-1	TGCGCCAGCAGCTTGGCCCCCCAGGGGGTCTACGAGCAGTACTTC	CASSLAPQGVYEQYF
TRBD1	NA	TRBJ1-2	TRBV20-1	TGCAGTGCTATCCTCCCGGGACAGGGTGGCTACACCTTC	CSAILPGQGGYTF
TRBD2	NA	TRBJ2-1	TRBV11-3	TGTGCCAGCAGCGCGGGGACTAGCGATTACAATGAGCAGTTCTTC	CASSAGTSDYNEQFF
TRBD2	few	TRBJ2-4	TRBV20-1	TGCAGTGCTACGGGGGTAGCGGGAGAGGCCAAAAACATTCAGTACTTC	CSATGVAGEAKNIQYF
NA	few	TRBJ2-7	TRBV12-5	TGTGCTAGTGGTTTGGTACACGAGCAGTACTTC	CASGLVHEQYF
TRBD2	few	TRBJ2-1	TRBV11-2	TGTGCCAGCAGCTTAGCTCGGCGGGAGCCTTCCTACAATGAGCAGTTCTTC	CASSLARREPSYNEQFF
TRBD1	NA	TRBJ2-7	TRBV20-1	TGCAGTGCTAGAGATTCTACAGGGGGCTGGTGGGAGCAGTACTTC	CSARDSTGGWWEQYF
TRBD1	NA	TRBJ1-1	TRBV29-1	TGCAGCGTTGACCCGGGACAGGGGAACACTGAAGCTTTCTTT	CSVDPGQGNTEAFF
TRBD2	few	TRBJ2-7	TRBV10-1	TGCGCCAGCAGTAAGATAGCGGGAGCGGGCGAGCAGTACTTC	CASSKIAGAGEQYF
NA	NA	TRBJ1-4	TRBV14	TGTGCCAGCAGCCAAGCAACCTCATCGATTTTTAATGAAAAACTGTTTTTT	CASSQATSSIFNEKLFF
NA	NA	TRBJ2-5	TRBV7-8	TGTGCCAGCAGCTCAACCCGGACGGACGTGACCCAGTACTTC	CASSSTRTDVTQYF
NA	many	TRBJ2-7	TRBV6-5	TGTGCCAGCAGCCCGACCTGGGGCAGGGCCTACGAGCAGTACTTC	CASSPTWGRAYEQYF
TRBD1	NA	TRBJ2-3	TRBV28	TGTGCCGTAGGGGGGACAGGGCGCACAGATACGCAGTATTTT	CAVGGTGRTDTQYF